This paragraph reports one T cell receptor (beta chain). These data are taken from a study of technical replicates of blood from several donors. This table comes from immunoSEQ multiplex PCR, and its TCRdb copy is limited to in-frame clones, with some not included. Of about 73,000 clones listed, roughly 90% are singletons. CDR3 length equals 16 residues. V was pared by 2 bases and J by 0 bases, with 12 bases between. Germline V CDR1 and CDR2: SGDLS, YYNGEE. This rearrangement joins TRBV9 to TRBJ1-3; the D is unclear. This clonotype was obtained from a human donor in good health. Some clones in this sample may be carry-over from other donors' samples. Specimen: PBMCs. CDR3: CASSVRGTSSGNTIYF. CDR3 sequence (DNA): TGTGCCAGCAGCGTGAGAGGCACCAGCTCTGGAAACACCATATATTTT. Drawing the rest from reference TRBV9 and TRBJ1-3, the complete variable domain is DSGVTQTPKHLITATGQRVTLRCSPRSGDLSVYWYQQSLDQGLQFLIQYYNGEERAKGNILERFSAQQFPDLHSELNLSSLELGDSALYFCASSVRGTSSGNTIYFGEGSWLTVV.